The 10 T cell receptor beta chains reported below all come from one sample, sequenced in a study of blood T cell repertoires in COVID-19. TCRdb's copy holds only in-frame clones and misses some; the assay was immunoSEQ multiplex PCR. This table holds some 170,000 clones, about nine tenths found once. The source material was peripheral blood. Receptors originate from a man in his fifties or sixties with active or convalescent COVID-19.

There are a few counts of this clone. The rearrangement links TRBV6-5 to TRBJ1-4, with D possibly TRBD1 on 6 matching bases. Germline CDR1 reads MNHEY; CDR2 reads SVGAGI. The CDR3 runs 11 residues. The V and J ends lost 10 bases and 14 bases respectively, with 17 bases between them. The CDR3 region has the DNA TGTGCCACCAGGGGAACCCCAGGGCTGTTTTTT. This gives the protein CATRGTPGLFF.

This sequence joins TRBV6-5 and TRBJ2-2, with 8 nucleotides matching TRBD2. Germline lookup yields CDR1 MNHEY and CDR2 SVGAGI. Trimming took 6 bases from V and 8 from J; bases not matched to a gene: 8. The CDR3 contains 14 residues. The CDR3 loop reads CASRYPGLGGELFF. The CDR3 DNA sequence: TGTGCCAGCAGATACCCGGGACTAGGGGGGGAGCTGTTTTTT.

The V call is TRBV19, the J call TRBJ1-3, with D possibly being TRBD1 (6 bases). The CDR3 sequence is 16 residues long. The germline V gene has CDR1 LNHDA and CDR2 SQIVND (reference sequence). The V end lost 7 bases, the J end lost 7 bases, and 23 bases lay between the germline ends. The CDR3 is CASTPDIGQGRNTIYF. CDR3 bases: TGTGCCAGTACCCCAGATATAGGTCAGGGGCGTAACACCATATATTTT.

V is TRBV27 and J is TRBJ1-6; D perhaps matches TRBD1 (5 bases). This CDR3 has 16 amino acids. V lost 0 bases to trimming and J lost 4 bases, with 10 bases between them. CDR1 is MNHEY and CDR2 is SMNVEV in the germline V gene (reference sequence). Here the CDR3 reads CASSLSSRAYNSPLHF. The CDR3 region has the DNA TGTGCCAGCAGTTTATCGAGCAGGGCTTATAATTCACCCCTCCACTTT.

The chain uses TRBV27 and TRBJ1-4, with D perhaps matching TRBD1 (6 bases). Deletions cut 3 bases from V and 7 bases from J, with 12 bases between. Germline loops: CDR1 MNHEY, CDR2 SMNVEV (reference sequence). The CDR3 spans 14 residues. CDR3 amino acids: CASSLQGLGEKLFF. As DNA, the CDR3 is TGTGCCAGCAGTTTGCAGGGGCTGGGTGAAAAACTGTTTTTT.

The chain's CDR3 is CAISESAGNYNEQFF. CDR3 coding DNA: TGTGCCATCAGTGAGTCTGCAGGGAACTACAATGAGCAGTTCTTC. The V gene is TRBV10-3, the J gene TRBJ2-1; D might be TRBD1 (5 bases). Germline-derived CDR1 and CDR2 are ENHRY and SYGVKD. The CDR3 has 15 amino acids. V lost 0 bases and J lost 3, with 9 bases in between.

This chain connects TRBV10-3 to TRBJ2-7, with 7 nucleotides matching TRBD1. Germline V gene sequence: CDR1 ENHRY, CDR2 SYGVKD. Trimming at V came to 11 bases and at J to 3 bases, leaving 7 bases not matched to a gene. This CDR3 comprises 12 residues. CDR3 nucleotide sequence: TGTGCCTCCTCGACAGGGAACTACGAGCAGTACTTC. It codes for CASSTGNYEQYF.

The chain has TRBV5-6 and TRBJ2-5; 9 positions agree with TRBD1. The CDR3 covers 14 residues. Germline values: CDR1 SGHDT, CDR2 YYEEEE. V shed 4 bases, J shed 5 bases, and the junction held 6 bases outside the gene matches. The CDR3 protein is CASSLVDRGETQYF. The CDR3 DNA reads TGTGCCAGCAGCCTGGTTGACAGGGGGGAGACCCAGTACTTC.

This sequence joins TRBV10-3 and TRBJ1-2; D unresolved. The V and J ends lost 11 bases and 3 bases respectively, with 13 bases between them. The CDR3 has 12 amino acids. The germline V gene has CDR1 ENHRY and CDR2 SYGVKD. The CDR3 DNA follows: TGTGCCGTACACTCCGGGGACTATGGCTACACCTTC. This gives the protein CAVHSGDYGYTF.

The chain links TRBV7-2 to TRBJ1-4, with D uncertain. Between the trimmed V and J ends, which lost 3 bases and 4 bases, there was a span of 12 bases. Germline V gene sequence: CDR1 SGHTA, CDR2 FQGNSA. This CDR3 comprises 15 residues. CDR3 coding DNA: TGTGCCAGCAGCTTCACCGCCAGACATAATGAAAAACTGTTTTTT. It specifies CASSFTARHNEKLFF.